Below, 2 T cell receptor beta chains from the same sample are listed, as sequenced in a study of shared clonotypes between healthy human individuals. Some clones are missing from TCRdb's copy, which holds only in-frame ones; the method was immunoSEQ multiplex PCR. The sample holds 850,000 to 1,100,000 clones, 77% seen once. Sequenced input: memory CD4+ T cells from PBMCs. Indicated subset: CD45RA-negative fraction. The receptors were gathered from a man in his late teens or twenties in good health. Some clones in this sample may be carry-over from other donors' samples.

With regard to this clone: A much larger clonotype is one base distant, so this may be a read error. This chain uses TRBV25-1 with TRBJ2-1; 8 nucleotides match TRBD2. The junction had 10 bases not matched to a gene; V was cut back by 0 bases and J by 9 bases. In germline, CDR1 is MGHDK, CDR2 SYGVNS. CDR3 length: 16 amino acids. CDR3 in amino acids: CASSEYKRESWGEQFF. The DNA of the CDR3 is TGTGCCAGCAGTGAATATAAGCGGGAGAGTTGGGGTGAGCAGTTCTTC.

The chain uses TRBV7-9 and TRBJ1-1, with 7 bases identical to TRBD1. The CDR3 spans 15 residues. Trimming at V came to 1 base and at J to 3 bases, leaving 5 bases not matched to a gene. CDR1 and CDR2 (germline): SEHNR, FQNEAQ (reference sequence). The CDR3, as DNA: TGTGCCAGCAGCTTAGGGACAGGAGGGTACACTGAAGCTTTCTTT. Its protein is CASSLGTGGYTEAFF.